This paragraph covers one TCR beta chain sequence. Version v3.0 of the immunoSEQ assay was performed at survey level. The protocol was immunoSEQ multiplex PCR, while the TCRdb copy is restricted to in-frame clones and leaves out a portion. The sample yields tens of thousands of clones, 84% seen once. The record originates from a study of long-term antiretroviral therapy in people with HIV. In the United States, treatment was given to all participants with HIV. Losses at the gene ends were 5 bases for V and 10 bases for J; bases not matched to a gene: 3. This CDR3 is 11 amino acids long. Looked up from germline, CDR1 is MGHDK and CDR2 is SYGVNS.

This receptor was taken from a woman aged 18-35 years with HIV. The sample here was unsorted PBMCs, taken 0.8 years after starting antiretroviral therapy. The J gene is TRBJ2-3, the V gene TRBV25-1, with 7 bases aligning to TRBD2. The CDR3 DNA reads TGTGCCAGCAGTAGCGGGGTGGCGCAGTATTTT. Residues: CASSSGVAQYF.